One and the same sample provided the 17 T cell receptor beta chains below, sequenced in a study of blood T cell repertoires in COVID-19. Some clones are missing from TCRdb's copy, which holds only in-frame ones; the method was immunoSEQ multiplex PCR. Of approximately 130,000 clones in the sample, less than 90% were seen once. Sequences were obtained from PBMCs or T cells enriched from blood (not recorded which). The receptors derive from a woman aged 45-65 years who had recovered from COVID-19.

This clone was observed a few times. The chain combines TRBV13 with TRBJ2-6; 7 nucleotides match TRBD1. Germline lookup yields CDR1 PRHDT and CDR2 FYEKMQ (reference sequence). Germline trimming cut 5 bases from V and 4 bases from J; bases unmatched to any gene: 8. CDR3 size: 16 residues. For the CDR3, the DNA is TGTGCCAGCAGCCCGCCCACAGGGGCCGGGGCCAACGTCCTGACTTTC. Translating gives CASSPPTGAGANVLTF.

The chain joins TRBV15 to TRBJ1-1; TRBD1 aligns across 7 bases. The V gene end was trimmed by 4 bases and the J gene end by 1 base; junction bases not matched to a gene: 9. The CDR3 loop spans 16 amino acids. Germline CDR1 is LNHNV and CDR2 is YYDKDF (reference sequence). The CDR3 loop reads CATSTPGGSENTEAFF. CDR3 sequence (DNA): TGTGCCACCAGCACCCCAGGGGGGAGTGAGAACACTGAAGCTTTCTTT.

This chain uses TRBV4-3 with TRBJ2-1, with 9 bases lining up with TRBD2. The CDR3 loop spans 15 amino acids. J was trimmed by 1 base and V by 3 bases; bases with no gene match: 1. The germline V gene has CDR1 LGHNA and CDR2 YSLEER. The CDR3 protein is CASSHSGGSYNEQFF. As DNA, the CDR3 is TGCGCCAGCAGCCATAGCGGGGGTTCCTACAATGAGCAGTTCTTC.

The rearrangement joins TRBV27 to TRBJ2-7; TRBD1 aligns across 7 bases. Germline V gene sequence: CDR1 MNHEY, CDR2 SMNVEV (reference sequence). The CDR3 has 13 amino acids. V dropped 2 bases and J dropped 3; count of bases not matched to a gene: 1. CDR3 nucleotides: TGTGCCAGCAGTTTAAGGGACAGCTACGAGCAGTACTTC. Translating gives CASSLRDSYEQYF.

The J gene is TRBJ1-5, the V gene TRBV27; D may be TRBD1 (5 bases). The CDR3 loop spans 18 amino acids. CDR1 and CDR2 (germline): MNHEY, SMNVEV (reference sequence). Trimming pared 5 bases from V and 1 base from J, leaving 21 bases between. This chain's CDR3 is CASSEIRRGRGSNQPQHF. Here the CDR3 DNA reads TGTGCCAGCAGTGAGATCAGGCGGGGCCGGGGGAGCAATCAGCCCCAGCATTTT.

The chain recombines TRBV6-5 with TRBJ2-3; perhaps TRBD1 as D (6 bases). The length of the CDR3 is 15 residues. The V gene's germline CDR1 is MNHEY and CDR2 SVGAGI. Trimming cost V 2 bases and J 1 base, with 10 bases left between them. The CDR3 nucleotides read TGTGCCAGCAGTTACGGGGCAGGGGGCACAGATACGCAGTATTTT. Its protein product is CASSYGAGGTDTQYF.

This sequence joins TRBV2 and TRBJ1-1, with D possibly TRBD1 on 5 matching bases. Per the germline V gene, CDR1 is SNHLY and CDR2 is FYNNEI. This CDR3 contains 13 residues. With 6 bases removed from V and 1 base from J, the gap between germline ends came to 9 bases. CDR3 sequence reads: CASRRQQNTEAFF. Written as DNA, the CDR3 is TGTGCCAGCAGAAGACAGCAGAACACTGAAGCTTTCTTT.

This clone was counted a single time. The chain recombines TRBV9 with TRBJ1-2; tentative D call: TRBD1 (6 bases). CDR3 length: 17 amino acids. Germline CDR1 SGDLS, CDR2 YYNGEE. V lost 0 bases to trimming and J lost 8 bases, with 23 bases between them. The CDR3 loop reads CASSVAPVGYRESGYTF. CDR3 sequence (DNA): TGTGCCAGCAGCGTAGCGCCCGTCGGCTACAGGGAATCCGGCTACACCTTC.

This chain uses TRBV11-2 with TRBJ1-6, with a weak D call TRBD1 (5 bases). The CDR3 contains 14 residues. Germline lookup yields CDR1 SGHAT and CDR2 FQNNGV. Between the trimmed V and J ends, which lost 8 bases and 10 bases, there was a span of 18 bases. The CDR3: CASEREGLESPLHF. The CDR3 DNA reads as TGTGCCAGCGAACGAGAGGGACTCGAATCACCCCTCCACTTT.

This chain links TRBV18 with TRBJ1-1, with D hard to call. Germline assignment: CDR1 KGHSH and CDR2 LQKENI. There are 13 residues in the CDR3. V lost 3 bases and J lost 1, with 6 bases in between. The CDR3 sequence: CASSPGSNTEAFF. CDR3 in DNA: TGTGCCAGCTCACCGGGCTCGAACACTGAAGCTTTCTTT. The full variable domain, completed using reference TRBV18 and TRBJ1-1, is NAGVMQNPRHLVRRRGQEARLRCSPMKGHSHVYWYRQLPEEGLKFMVYLQKENIIDESGMPKERFSAEFPKEGPSILRIQQVVRGDSAAYFCASSPGSNTEAFFGQGTRLTVV.

J is TRBJ2-7 and V is TRBV4-1; TRBD1 matches at 7 bases. CDR1 is MGHRA, CDR2 YSYEKL, per germline. With V trimmed by 8 bases and J by 7 bases, 14 bases remained unmatched. The length of the CDR3 is 14 residues. The CDR3 DNA follows: TGCGCCAGCTCCATCGGGACAGCAGTACGAGAGCAGTACTTC. Protein sequence: CASSIGTAVREQYF.

The chain joins TRBV7-2 to TRBJ2-7; D perhaps matches TRBD2 (7 bases). CDR1 and CDR2 (germline): SGHTA, FQGNSA. This CDR3 spans 14 amino acids. Trimming took off 7 bases at V and 6 bases at J, with 19 bases between the two ends. The CDR3 loop reads CASTSMVGGLEQYF. For the CDR3, the DNA is TGTGCCAGCACCTCAATGGTGGGGGGGCTCGAGCAGTACTTC.

This clone was counted a few times. The genes are TRBV6-5 and TRBJ2-1, with D possibly matching TRBD1 (5 bases). CDR1 and CDR2 (germline): MNHEY, SVGAGI. V was pared by 5 bases and J by 10 bases, with 9 bases between. This CDR3 has 11 amino acids. The chain's CDR3 is CASSQGKEQFF. The CDR3 DNA follows: TGTGCCAGCAGTCAGGGAAAGGAGCAGTTCTTC.

The chain has TRBV5-8 and TRBJ1-1; tentatively, D is TRBD1 (5 bases). V was clipped by 6 bases and J by 11 bases, with 20 bases between them. The CDR3 sequence is 13 residues long. Germline assignment: CDR1 SGHTS and CDR2 YDEGEE. In nucleotides, the CDR3 is TGTGCCAGCACCCTGGACGGGGGGATGGCGGCTTTCTTT. Translated: CASTLDGGMAAFF.

The chain joins TRBV12-3 or TRBV12-4 to TRBJ1-1; tentatively, D is TRBD1 (6 bases). This CDR3 is 13 amino acids long. V lost 6 bases to trimming and J lost 3 bases, with 11 bases between them. The DNA of the CDR3 is TGTGCCAGCAGGCCCGGACAGTACACTGAAGCTTTCTTT. Its protein is CASRPGQYTEAFF.

The gene calls are TRBV10-1 and TRBJ2-7; 9 nucleotides agree with TRBD1. The germline CDR1 and CDR2 sequences are WNHNN and SYGVQD (reference sequence). V gave up 4 bases and J gave up 4 bases; unmatched junction bases: 2. The CDR3 is 13 amino acids. CDR3 DNA sequence: TGCGCCAGCAGTGGGGGACAGGGATACGAGCAGTACTTC. As protein: CASSGGQGYEQYF.

This chain links TRBV10-3 with TRBJ1-2, with 9 positions matching TRBD1. Germline loops: CDR1 ENHRY, CDR2 SYGVKD. With V trimmed by 0 bases and J by 8 bases, 7 bases remained unmatched. The CDR3 has 15 residues. In DNA form, the CDR3 reads TGTGCCATCAGTGAGTCGGGACAGGGAAAGCGGGGCTACACCTTC. It codes for CAISESGQGKRGYTF.